This T cell receptor (beta chain) was recorded in a study of T cell changes during pregnancy in multiple sclerosis. Sequencing was performed with immunoSEQ multiplex PCR; in TCRdb, only in-frame clones are kept and a portion is missing. The sample has about 46,000 clones, 91% seen once. The germline CDR1 and CDR2 sequences are MNHNY and SVGAGI (reference sequence). V shed 6 bases and J 6 bases; nucleotides not matched to a gene: 7. The CDR3 consists of 15 residues. In this sample, this clone turned up once. The TCR sequence derives from a female donor with multiple sclerosis, enrolled in a pregnancy study. The chain recombines TRBV6-6 with TRBJ2-1, with 11 bases identical to TRBD2. The starting material was CD8+ T cells from peripheral blood mononuclear cells, obtained in the second trimester of pregnancy. The CDR3 spells CASSIAGGESNEQFF. The DNA for the CDR3 is TGTGCCAGCAGCATAGCGGGGGGGGAATCCAATGAGCAGTTCTTC.